This TCR beta chain was captured by sequencing in a study of T cell responses to AZD1222 COVID-19 vaccine. This clone has just a few counts. Here immunoSEQ multiplex PCR was the method, and the copy in TCRdb shows in-frame clones only, minus some. The sample lists about 110,000 clones, more than 75% occurring once. CDR3 length equals 15 residues. Germline values: CDR1 MDHEN, CDR2 SYDVKM. V lost 5 bases and J lost 6; bases outside the gene matches: 7. The input for sequencing was peripheral blood, taken on day 0 of AZD1222 vaccination. The chain is built from TRBV28 and TRBJ2-1; 10 nucleotides line up with TRBD2. The TCR comes from an adult in good health. CDR3 DNA: TGTGCCAGCAGTCGGCCGGGACTAGCGACCAATGAGCAGTTCTTC. Translated: CASSRPGLATNEQFF.